Presented here are 15 T cell receptor beta chains from one specimen sequenced in a study of blood T cell repertoires in COVID-19. The data were produced by immunoSEQ multiplex PCR, yet TCRdb's version contains in-frame clones alone and is incomplete. The sample contains some 120,000 clones, roughly 80% of which appear only once. Sequenced input: PBMCs or T cells enriched from blood (not recorded which). Receptor source: a man aged 25 to 45 who had recovered from COVID-19.

The chain recombines TRBV10-1 with TRBJ2-7; the D gene is possibly TRBD2 (5 bases). Germline loops: CDR1 WNHNN, CDR2 SYGVQD (reference sequence). The ends were cut back, 6 bases at V and 2 bases at J, with 23 bases in the middle. This CDR3 has 17 residues. CDR3 coding DNA: TGCGCCAGCAGACATACTAGTGAGGACCCGCCTACCTACGAGCAGTACTTC. This sequence encodes CASRHTSEDPPTYEQYF.

The V gene is TRBV24-1, the J gene TRBJ2-2, with 10 bases lining up with TRBD2. Per the germline V gene, CDR1 is KGHDR and CDR2 is SFDVKD. This CDR3 spans 18 amino acids. After removal of 5 bases from V and 2 bases from J, the junction contained 10 bases not matched to a gene. CDR3 residues: CATSAEGKRGGNTGELFF. The CDR3 DNA reads as TGTGCCACCAGTGCCGAAGGGAAGCGGGGGGGAAACACCGGGGAGCTGTTTTTT.

J is TRBJ1-3 and V is TRBV6-1; no clear D. Trimming left V 3 bases short and J 0 bases short, with 15 bases between. The V gene's germline CDR1 is MNHNS and CDR2 SASEGT. The CDR3 consists of 17 residues. In DNA form, the CDR3 reads TGTGCCAGCAGTGACGCTAAAGTAGCCCTCTCTGGAAACACCATATATTTT. Translated: CASSDAKVALSGNTIYF.

The V and J genes are TRBV6-1 and TRBJ2-3; possible D gene TRBD1, 5 bases. The CDR3 runs 16 residues. Germline V gene sequence: CDR1 MNHNS, CDR2 SASEGT. Trimming removed 3 bases at V and 1 base at J, with 14 bases between. In DNA form, the CDR3 reads TGTGCCAGCAGTGATGGCGGCAGGGAAGGCACAGATACGCAGTATTTT. Its translation is CASSDGGREGTDTQYF.

This sequence joins TRBV29-1 and TRBJ1-1; a possible D gene is TRBD1 (5 bases). CDR1 is SQVTM, CDR2 ANQGSEA, per germline. The CDR3 is 14 residues long. V gave up 5 bases and J gave up 0 bases, with 13 bases separating them. The DNA for the CDR3 is TGCAGCGTTTCCTCCAGGGCCATGAACACTGAAGCTTTCTTT. Residues: CSVSSRAMNTEAFF.

The CDR3 bases are TGTGCCAGCAGTGAATTGGTAGATTCCACCGGGGAGCTGTTTTTT. It is translated as CASSELVDSTGELFF. V gene TRBV6-1 combines with J gene TRBJ2-2; no definite D call. The CDR3 is 15 amino acids. Trimming removed 2 bases from V and 4 bases from J, with 11 bases in between. From germline, CDR1 is MNHNS and CDR2 SASEGT.

The genes are TRBV19 and TRBJ2-5, with TRBD2 matching 7 bases. The V and J ends lost 0 bases and 2 bases, in that order; junction bases with no gene match: 6. Per the germline V gene, CDR1 is LNHDA and CDR2 is SQIVND (reference sequence). The CDR3 is made up of 16 amino acids. The CDR3 DNA sequence: TGTGCCAGTAGTATAGAAGGCGGGGGAGTTCAAGAGACCCAGTACTTC. Translation gives CASSIEGGGVQETQYF.

The gene calls are TRBV30 and TRBJ2-7, with D possibly matching TRBD2 (5 bases). V lost 4 bases and J 1 base, leaving 14 bases between the germline ends. This CDR3 has 14 residues. Germline CDR1 GTSNPN, CDR2 SVGIG (reference sequence). CDR3 region: CAWTNGRGSYEQYF. In DNA form, the CDR3 reads TGTGCCTGGACTAATGGACGGGGATCCTACGAGCAGTACTTC.

The chain combines TRBV9 with TRBJ2-1; D gene uncertain. The CDR3 loop spans 15 amino acids. Trimming left V 0 bases short and J 2 bases short, with 9 bases between. The V gene's germline CDR1 is SGDLS and CDR2 YYNGEE. The CDR3 region is CASSVGLLAYNEQFF. The CDR3 coding sequence is TGTGCCAGCAGCGTAGGGCTCCTAGCCTACAATGAGCAGTTCTTC.

The chain employs TRBV10-3 and TRBJ1-6, with D possibly matching TRBD1 (6 bases). Germline CDR1 is ENHRY and CDR2 is SYGVKD. The CDR3 covers 15 residues. Deletions cut 10 bases from V and 5 bases from J, with 18 bases between. DNA for the CDR3: TGTGCCACCCGGAGGGAGGGGGGTCATAATTCACCCCTCCACTTT. It encodes CATRREGGHNSPLHF.

The V call is TRBV5-4, the J call TRBJ2-3; 9 positions agree with TRBD2. The CDR3 is 16 amino acids. The trim removed 0 bases at V and 2 bases at J, leaving 4 bases unmatched. Germline CDR1 and CDR2: SGHNT and YYREEE (reference sequence). The CDR3 loop is CASSLEPSGVTDTQYF. The CDR3 nucleotides read TGTGCCAGCAGCTTGGAGCCTAGCGGGGTCACAGATACGCAGTATTTT.

The J gene is TRBJ1-2, the V gene TRBV7-9, with D perhaps TRBD1 (6 bases). The CDR3 length is 13 residues. CDR1 and CDR2 from the germline V gene are SEHNR and FQNEAQ (reference sequence). The V gene lost 1 base and the J gene lost 5 bases, with 8 bases spanning the gap. This chain's CDR3 is CASSLEGGYGYTF. Here the CDR3 DNA reads TGTGCCAGCAGCTTAGAAGGGGGATATGGCTACACCTTC. The full variable domain, in which reference TRBV7-9 and TRBJ1-2 provide the parts outside the CDR3, is DTGVSQNPRHKITKRGQNVTFRCDPISEHNRLYWYRQTLGQGPEFLTYFQNEAQLEKSRLLSDRFSAERPKGSFSTLEIQRTEQGDSAMYLCASSLEGGYGYTFGSGTRLTVV.

This chain uses TRBV29-1 with TRBJ1-1; a weak D match, TRBD1 (5 bases). V was clipped by 3 bases and J by 4 bases, with 12 bases between them. The CDR3 length is 13 residues. Germline CDR1 is SQVTM and CDR2 is ANQGSEA. This chain's CDR3 is CSVEGGRGTEAFF. DNA of the CDR3: TGCAGCGTTGAGGGGGGTAGGGGCACTGAAGCTTTCTTT.

V is TRBV18 and J is TRBJ1-1; D gene uncertain. CDR1 is KGHSH and CDR2 is LQKENI in the germline V gene. Trimming stripped 2 bases from V and 2 bases from J, with 6 bases between. The CDR3 has 13 residues. The CDR3 DNA reads as TGTGCCAGCTCACCAGGGCCAAACACTGAAGCTTTCTTT. Its protein product is CASSPGPNTEAFF.

This clone showed up just a few times. The rearrangement joins TRBV19 to TRBJ2-7; a possible D gene is TRBD1 (6 bases). Trimming removed 1 base at V and 5 bases at J, with 15 bases between. This CDR3 region has 15 residues. Germline CDR1 LNHDA, CDR2 SQIVND (reference sequence). In nucleotides, the CDR3 is TGTGCCAGTAGTATAGGGGACACTAGTCCCGACGAGCAGTACTTC. Protein sequence: CASSIGDTSPDEQYF. Combining the CDR3 with reference TRBV19 and TRBJ2-7 gives the whole variable domain DGGITQSPKYLFRKEGQNVTLSCEQNLNHDAMYWYRQDPGQGLRLIYYSQIVNDFQKGDIAEGYSVSREKKESFPLTVTSAQKNPTAFYLCASSIGDTSPDEQYFGPGTRLTVT.